The entry below gives a single TCR beta chain sequence along with its context. Its antigen remains unknown. TCRdb reanalysed the 5' RACE reads using MiXCR and keeps one entry per CDR3 protein. The sample holds a few hundred thousand distinct CDR3 sequences, less than 25% seen once. The data were obtained in a study of T-cell memory formation after mild COVID-19. Trimming removed 2 bases from V and 0 bases from J, with 12 bases in between. The CDR3 extends over 16 amino acids. CDR1 and CDR2 from the germline V gene are SGHRS and YFSETQ. Notes on the study in general: The study found contracting CD4+ clones mainly in CM and EM and contracting CD8+ clones in EMRA.

The sample comprised PBMCs or a T cell subset sorted from them (not recorded which). V usage is TRBV5-1 and J usage is TRBJ1-3; possibly TRBD1 for D (6 bases). The TCR sequence derives from an adult woman who had mild COVID-19 (a few samples of this study predate the infection). Cell type and time point are not known. The CDR3 loop is CASSLEGGFSGNTIYF. The CDR3, as DNA: TGCGCCAGCAGCTTAGAAGGGGGATTCTCTGGAAACACCATATATTTT.